The rows below give T cell receptor beta chains drawn from one sample of a study of cytomegalovirus exposure and HLA in healthy donors. Clones were read by immunoSEQ multiplex PCR, and TCRdb kept only the in-frame ones, dropping some. Of tens of thousands of clones in the sample, roughly 77% were seen once. Input material: PBMCs. Source of these receptors: a woman in her thirties or forties in good health and CMV-seropositive. The CDR3 runs from the conserved cysteine through the conserved F or W. A D gene is named only where the DNA matches it firmly. Clone size appears in some rows only: once, few, many, or a class for an expanded clone.

TRBJ1-1 . TRBV10-1 . TGCGCCAGCAGTGAGTCGGCAGGGAACACTGAAGCTTTCTTT CASSESAGNTEAFF
TRBJ2-1 . TRBV6-6 TRBD2 TGTGCCAGCAGTTTAGCAGGCGGGAGTGGAGAGCAGTTCTTC CASSLAGGSGEQFF
TRBJ2-7 . TRBV18 TRBD1 TGTGCCAGCTCACCACAGGGAGCGGATCGGCAGGGGGCGCCTCGTGGACTGTACGAGCAGTACTTC CASSPQGADRQGAPRGLYEQYF
TRBJ2-1 . TRBV7-9 . TGTGCCAGCAGTCCGCCCTTTGGTAGCGAGGACAATGAGCAGTTCTTC CASSPPFGSEDNEQFF
TRBJ2-7 . TRBV6-1 . TGTGCCAGCAGTGAGGGCTCCTTCGACGAGCAGTACTTC CASSEGSFDEQYF
TRBJ1-2 . TRBV7-9 . TGTGCCAGCAGCGCTTATACAGGGTCGGATGGCTACACCTTC CASSAYTGSDGYTF
TRBJ1-5 once TRBV30 TRBD1 TGTGCCTGGAGCCTTGGACAGGGTTTACGGCCCCAGCATTTT CAWSLGQGLRPQHF
TRBJ2-3 . TRBV27 TRBD2 TGTGCCAGCAGTCCCGGGACTAGCGGGAGGGAAATCACAGATACGCAGTATTTT CASSPGTSGREITDTQYF
TRBJ1-5 once TRBV7-2 . TGTGCCAGCAGCCCCGGCAATCAGCCCCAGCATTTT CASSPGNQPQHF
TRBJ1-6 . TRBV6-1 . TGTGCCAGCAGTGAGGTCAGGGGAATGATGAGTTCACCCCTCCACTTT CASSEVRGMMSSPLHF
TRBJ2-7 . TRBV27 . TGTGCCAGCAGGCCCACAGGGTTCGGGGAGCAGTACTTC CASRPTGFGEQYF
TRBJ2-2 . TRBV14 TRBD1 TGTGCCAGCAGGGGACAGCTTACCGGGGAGCTGTTTTTT CASRGQLTGELFF
TRBJ2-7 . TRBV30 . TGTGCCTGGAGTGTTGGGCGATTCGAGCAGTACTTC CAWSVGRFEQYF
TRBJ2-2 few TRBV9 TRBD1 TGTGCCAGCAGCGGAACAGGGGGGACCGGGGAGCTGTTTTTT CASSGTGGTGELFF
TRBJ1-1 . TRBV5-1 . TGCGCCAGCAGCTTGCGCGGAGCGAACACTGAAGCTTTCTTT CASSLRGANTEAFF
TRBJ2-3 once TRBV27 . TGTGCCAGCAGTTTAGGGACTTTTTTGGAGAGTACGCAGTATTTT CASSLGTFLESTQYF
TRBJ2-7 . TRBV5-5 . TGTGCCAGCAGCTTGGGTTCTCCCTCCTACGAGCAGTACTTC CASSLGSPSYEQYF
TRBJ2-5 . TRBV2 . TGTGCCAGCATCCGAGTGAGGGCGCGGGAAGAGACCCAGTACTTC CASIRVRAREETQYF
TRBJ2-7 . TRBV5-4 . TGTGCCAGCAGCTTGGAAACAGGGAAATCCTACGAGCAGTACTTC CASSLETGKSYEQYF
TRBJ1-1 large TRBV25-1 . TGTGCCAGCAGTGAATCCGCAGCGGGGGACACTGAAGCTTTCTTT CASSESAAGDTEAFF
TRBJ2-7 . TRBV27 . TGTGCCAGCAGCCTGGGAGTGCGAGGCGAGCAGTACTTC CASSLGVRGEQYF
TRBJ2-7 . TRBV11-1 TRBD1 TGTGCCAGCAGCAAACCCAGGGGGCCTTTGGACTCCTACGAGCAGTACTTC CASSKPRGPLDSYEQYF
TRBJ2-7 . TRBV5-6 TRBD2 TGTGCCAGCAGCTTTTTGGGGAGACTAGCACTCGAGCAGTACTTC CASSFLGRLALEQYF
TRBJ2-4 . TRBV11-2 TRBD2 TGTGCCAGCAGAACCGTCCCAGCGGGGGCCTTCTTAGCCAAAAACATTCAGTACTTC CASRTVPAGAFLAKNIQYF
TRBJ1-1 . TRBV2 TRBD1 TGTGCCAGCAGTGTGGGACAGTCGAACACTGAAGCTTTCTTT CASSVGQSNTEAFF
TRBJ2-7 . TRBV30 TRBD2 TGTGCCTGGAGAAAGCGGGGGGGAAGCTCCTACGAGCAGTACTTC CAWRKRGGSSYEQYF
TRBJ1-2 . TRBV7-9 . TGTGCCAGCAGCTTAGGACAGAGCGGCTACACCTTC CASSLGQSGYTF
TRBJ2-1 . TRBV15 TRBD1 TGTGCCACCAGCAGACCAAGGACAGGGGGTGATGAGCAGTTCTTC CATSRPRTGGDEQFF
TRBJ2-5 once TRBV5-1 . TGCGCCAGCGCCCTCTCATTAGGGGGGGTACAAGAGACCCAGTACTTC CASALSLGGVQETQYF
TRBJ1-2 . TRBV12-5 . TGTGCTAGTGGTTTGCTAGAAGGATTGGGCTACACCTTC CASGLLEGLGYTF
TRBJ2-1 . TRBV29-1 . TGCAGCGTTGAGTCCAGGGTGGGTTTCTACAATGAGCAGTTCTTC CSVESRVGFYNEQFF
TRBJ2-2 . TRBV6-5 . TGTGCCAGCAGTTACTCCGTAGATAGCCCCACCGGGGAGCTGTTTTTT CASSYSVDSPTGELFF
TRBJ2-2 . TRBV14 TRBD2 TGTGCCAGCAGCCGCGGGACTAGCGGGTTGACGAACACCGGGGAGCTGTTTTTT CASSRGTSGLTNTGELFF
TRBJ2-7 . TRBV18 TRBD2 TGTGCCAGCCGGGGACTAGCGGACTACGAGCAGTACTTC CASRGLADYEQYF
TRBJ1-4 . TRBV28 . TGTGCCAGCTTCGGGGGGGGGAATGAAAAACTGTTTTTT CASFGGGNEKLFF
TRBJ2-7 . TRBV20-1 . TGCAGTGTCGGAGAGTACGAGCAGTACTTC CSVGEYEQYF
TRBJ1-4 . TRBV28 TRBD1 TGTGCCAGCACGGGGACAGTGAATGAAAAACTGTTTTTT CASTGTVNEKLFF
TRBJ1-1 . TRBV10-2 . TGCGCCAGCAGCCAGTCGGGTATGAACACTGAAGCTTTCTTT CASSQSGMNTEAFF
TRBJ1-3 . TRBV4-3 . TGCGCCAGCAGCCTTATAAGCGGGTCAGGAAACACCATATATTTT CASSLISGSGNTIYF
TRBJ2-3 . TRBV29-1 TRBD2 TGCAGCGTTGAAGTAACTAGCGGGACCACGCAGTATTTT CSVEVTSGTTQYF
TRBJ1-2 . TRBV10-1 . TGCGCCAGCAGTGAGTCAACAGGATATGGCTACACCTTC CASSESTGYGYTF
TRBJ1-1 . TRBV5-5 TRBD1 TGTGCCAGCAGCTTGGGAGGGACAGCCGAAGCTTTCTTT CASSLGGTAEAFF
TRBJ1-1 . TRBV6-5 TRBD1 TGTGCCAGCAGTGCAGACAGGGTCGGGACTGAAGCTTTCTTT CASSADRVGTEAFF
TRBJ2-1 . TRBV4-2 TRBD2 TGTGCCAGCAGCCTGGGGGACGGCGGGAGGCGGAATGAGCAGTTCTTC CASSLGDGGRRNEQFF
TRBJ2-5 . TRBV27 . TGTGCCAGCAGTTCTAAAGAGACCCAGTACTTC CASSSKETQYF
TRBJ1-2 . TRBV6-5 TRBD1 TGTGCCAGCAGTTACTCAGGGGGCGGCTATGGCTACACCTTC CASSYSGGGYGYTF
TRBJ1-4 few TRBV28 . TGTGCCAGCAGCTCAGGGTCGTCGGCTAATGAAAAACTGTTTTTT CASSSGSSANEKLFF
TRBJ2-2 . TRBV5-4 TRBD1 TGTGCCAGCAGCTTTCTCCTACAGGGGCCGGGGGAGCTGTTTTTT CASSFLLQGPGELFF
TRBJ2-1 few TRBV19 . TGTGCCAGTAGTATAGTATCGGTCGGGCAGGGGCGCTACAATGAGCAGTTCTTC CASSIVSVGQGRYNEQFF
TRBJ2-1 . TRBV29-1 TRBD2 TGCAGCGCCGAGCAGACTAGCGGGGGGTACAATGAGCAGTTCTTC CSAEQTSGGYNEQFF
TRBJ1-1 few TRBV2 . TGTGCCAGCAGTGAAGCCAGGGTTGGAGTCACTGAAGCTTTCTTT CASSEARVGVTEAFF
TRBJ1-6 . TRBV5-1 . TGCGCCAGCAGCCTTGAGTCCTATAATTCACCCCTCCACTTT CASSLESYNSPLHF
TRBJ1-2 . TRBV6-5 TRBD1 TGTGCCAGCAACGACAGGGGACGGCGTGGCTACACCTTC CASNDRGRRGYTF
TRBJ2-5 few TRBV28 . TGTGCCAGCAGTTCCATGGGGCACCAAGAGACCCAGTACTTC CASSSMGHQETQYF